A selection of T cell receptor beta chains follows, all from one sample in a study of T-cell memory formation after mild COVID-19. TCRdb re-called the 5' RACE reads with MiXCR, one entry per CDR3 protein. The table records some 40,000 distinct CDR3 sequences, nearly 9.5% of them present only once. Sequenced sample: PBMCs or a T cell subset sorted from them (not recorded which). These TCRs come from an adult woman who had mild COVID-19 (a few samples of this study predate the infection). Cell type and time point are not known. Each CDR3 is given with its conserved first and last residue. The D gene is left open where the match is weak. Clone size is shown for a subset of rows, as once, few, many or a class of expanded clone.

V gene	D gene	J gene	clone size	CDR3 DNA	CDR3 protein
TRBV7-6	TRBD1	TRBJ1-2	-	TGTGCCAGCACCGTGGACAGGGGGCTTGGCTCCACCTTC	CASTVDRGLGSTF
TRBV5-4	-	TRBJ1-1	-	TGTGCCAGCAGCTTGCCCATTCCGGGCAGGGCTAACACTGAAGCTTTCTTT	CASSLPIPGRANTEAFF
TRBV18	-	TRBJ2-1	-	TGTGCCAGCTCGCCATGGACGGGTTACAATGAGCAGTTCTTC	CASSPWTGYNEQFF
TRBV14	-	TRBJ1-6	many	TGTGCCAGCAGCCAAGAGATAACCCACCGACTGGGATCACCCCTCCACTTT	CASSQEITHRLGSPLHF
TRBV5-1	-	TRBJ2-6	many	TGCGCCAGCAGCTTGGACGGGGCGACTGGGGCCAACGTCCTGACTTTC	CASSLDGATGANVLTF
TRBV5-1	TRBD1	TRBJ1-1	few	TGCGCCAGCAGCCAACAGGGGATCACTGAAGCTTTCTTT	CASSQQGITEAFF
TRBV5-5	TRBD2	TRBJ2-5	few	TGTGCCAGCAGCTTGGAAGGGGATTCGACTAGCGGGAGACAGACCCAGTACTTC	CASSLEGDSTSGRQTQYF
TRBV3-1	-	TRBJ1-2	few	TGTGCCAGCAGCGGACGGATCAACTATGGCTACACCTTC	CASSGRINYGYTF
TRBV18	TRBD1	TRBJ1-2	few	TGTGCCAGCTCACCAATGGACAGGGGGCGAACCAGGAGGGGCTACACCTTC	CASSPMDRGRTRRGYTF
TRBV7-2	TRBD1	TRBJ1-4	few	TGTGCCAGCAGCTCTGGGACAGGAGCCCGTAATGAAAAACTGTTTTTT	CASSSGTGARNEKLFF
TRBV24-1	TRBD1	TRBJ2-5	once	TGTGCCACCAGTGATCTGACAGGGGCCACCCAAGAGACCCAGTACTTC	CATSDLTGATQETQYF
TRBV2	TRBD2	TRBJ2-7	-	TGTGCCAGCAGGGGACTAGCGGGACGCTACGAGCAGTACTTC	CASRGLAGRYEQYF
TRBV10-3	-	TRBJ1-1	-	TGTGCCATCAGCTCAACTGACCTGAACACTGAAGCTTTCTTT	CAISSTDLNTEAFF
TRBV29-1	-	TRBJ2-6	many	TGCAGCGTTCTAGGTTCTGGGGCCAACGTCCTGACTTTC	CSVLGSGANVLTF
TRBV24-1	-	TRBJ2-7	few	TGTGCCACCAGTGATGATTACTACGAGCAGTACTTC	CATSDDYYEQYF
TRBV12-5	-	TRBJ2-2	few	TGTGCTAGTGGTTTGGTTGGGCCCACCGGGGAGCTGTTTTTT	CASGLVGPTGELFF
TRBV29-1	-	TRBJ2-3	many	TGCAGCGTTGAAGTACCTCCCGCGGATACGCAGTATTTT	CSVEVPPADTQYF
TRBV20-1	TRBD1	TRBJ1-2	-	TGCAGTGCTAGCCGGGACAGTAACTATGGCTACACCTTC	CSASRDSNYGYTF
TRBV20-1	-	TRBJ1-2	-	TGCAGTGCTAGAGATAGGGGCTACTATGGCTACACCTTC	CSARDRGYYGYTF
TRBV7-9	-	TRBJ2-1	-	TGTGCCAGCAGCTTAATGTCTAGATACAATGAGCAGTTCTTC	CASSLMSRYNEQFF
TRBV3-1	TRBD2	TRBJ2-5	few	TGTGCCAGCAGCTATAAATCAACTAGCGGGTATAAAGAGACCCAGTACTTC	CASSYKSTSGYKETQYF
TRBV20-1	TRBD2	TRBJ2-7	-	TGCAGTGCTAGGAGACTAGCGGGAGAAGTTGGGGAGCAGTACTTC	CSARRLAGEVGEQYF
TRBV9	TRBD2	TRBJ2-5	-	TGTGCCAGCAGCGCCCAGCGGGGGGAAGAGACCCAGTACTTC	CASSAQRGEETQYF
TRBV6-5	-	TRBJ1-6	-	TGTGCCAGCAGTCTTAATCCTGGGGGGCGGAGTAATTCACCCCTCCACTTT	CASSLNPGGRSNSPLHF
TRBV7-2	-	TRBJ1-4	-	TGTGCCAGCAGCTTGCGGGGGGTTAATGAAAAACTGTTTTTT	CASSLRGVNEKLFF
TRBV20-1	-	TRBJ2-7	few	TGCAGTGCTAGAGGTCAGGCCTACGAGCAGTACTTC	CSARGQAYEQYF
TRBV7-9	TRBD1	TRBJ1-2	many	TGTGCCAGCAGCTTAGGGACAGGTGTATATGGCTACACCTTC	CASSLGTGVYGYTF
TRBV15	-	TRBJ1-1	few	TGTGCCACCGAATCCTCTATGACAGCTGTGAACACTGAAGCTTTCTTT	CATESSMTAVNTEAFF
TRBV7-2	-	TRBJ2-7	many	TGTGCCAGCAGCTTTTCGGACAGCTACGAGCAGTACTTC	CASSFSDSYEQYF
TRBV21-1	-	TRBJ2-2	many	TGTGCCAGCAGCAAATTTGGGGCGCGGGGCGGGGAGCTGTTTTTT	CASSKFGARGGELFF
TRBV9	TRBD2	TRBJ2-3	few	TGTGCCAGCAGTGACGACGGGGGGGGAGCAGATACGCAGTATTTT	CASSDDGGGADTQYF
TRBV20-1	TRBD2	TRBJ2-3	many	TGCAGTGCTCGTCCCGGGACTAGCCTGACGCAGTATTTT	CSARPGTSLTQYF
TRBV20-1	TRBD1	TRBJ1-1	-	TGCAGTGCGGGGACAGGGCTTAACACTGAAGCTTTCTTT	CSAGTGLNTEAFF
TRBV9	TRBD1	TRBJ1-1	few	TGTGCCAGCAGCGCCAGGGGGTCTAAGAACACTGAAGCTTTCTTT	CASSARGSKNTEAFF
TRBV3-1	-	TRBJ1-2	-	TGTGCCAGCAGCCTATCACCGGCGGGGCGGGAAGATGGCTACACCTTC	CASSLSPAGREDGYTF
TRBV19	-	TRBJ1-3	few	TGTGCCAGTCAGACTCGCGGGTCATCTGGAAACACCATATATTTT	CASQTRGSSGNTIYF
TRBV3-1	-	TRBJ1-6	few	TGTGCCAGCAGCCCCAGAGGGGGAGGAAGTAATTCACCCCTCCACTTT	CASSPRGGGSNSPLHF
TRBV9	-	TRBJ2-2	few	TGTGCCAGCAGCGTAGGGACATCGAACACCGGGGAGCTGTTTTTT	CASSVGTSNTGELFF
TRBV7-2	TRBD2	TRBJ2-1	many	TGTGCCAGCAGCTTAGCGGGGGGGATTACAATGCGGGAGCAGTTCTTC	CASSLAGGITMREQFF
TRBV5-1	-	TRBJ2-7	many	TGCGCCAGCAGCTTATCTACCTACGAGCAGTACTTC	CASSLSTYEQYF
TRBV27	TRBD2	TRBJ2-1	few	TGTGCCAGCAGTTCGCGGACTAGCGGGATCCATGAGCAGTTCTTC	CASSSRTSGIHEQFF
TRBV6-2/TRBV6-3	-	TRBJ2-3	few	TGTGCCAGCACTAAACGCGGGACAGCCCAACTACGGGGTACGCAGTATTTT	CASTKRGTAQLRGTQYF
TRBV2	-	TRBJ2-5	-	TGTGCCAGCAGACAGCAAGAGACCCAGTACTTC	CASRQQETQYF
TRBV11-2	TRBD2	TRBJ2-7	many	TGTGCCAGCAGCCGGACTAGCGGGAAGTTGTACGAGCAGTACTTC	CASSRTSGKLYEQYF
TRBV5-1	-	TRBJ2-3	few	TGCGCCAGCAGCTTCTCCGTCCCCACAGATACGCAGTATTTT	CASSFSVPTDTQYF
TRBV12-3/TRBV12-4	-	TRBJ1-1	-	TGTGCCAGCAGTTGGTACTCCATGAACACTGAAGCTTTCTTT	CASSWYSMNTEAFF
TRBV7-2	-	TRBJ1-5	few	TGTGCCAGCAGCTCAACAGGGTTATCTCATCCCCAGCATTTT	CASSSTGLSHPQHF
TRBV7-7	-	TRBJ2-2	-	TGTGCTAGCAGCTTAGCGGCGTCGGTCCCCGGGGAGCTGTTTTTT	CASSLAASVPGELFF
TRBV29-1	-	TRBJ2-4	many	TGCAGCGTTGTTTTACAGAATGCCAAAAACATTCAGTACTTC	CSVVLQNAKNIQYF
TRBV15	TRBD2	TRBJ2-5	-	TGTGCCACCTCTCCGGGACTACAAGAGACCCAGTACTTC	CATSPGLQETQYF
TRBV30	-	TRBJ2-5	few	TGTGCCTGGGAGGAGGGTACCGAGACCCAGTACTTC	CAWEEGTETQYF
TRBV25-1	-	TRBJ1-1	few	TGTGCCAGCAGGGCTGAACGGTTGACTGAAGCTTTCTTT	CASRAERLTEAFF
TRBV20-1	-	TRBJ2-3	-	TGCAGTGCTAGAGATTTCCCCTTCCAGTATTTT	CSARDFPFQYF
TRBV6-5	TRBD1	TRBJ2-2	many	TGTGCCAGCAGTCCGGGACAGTACACCGGGGAGCTGTTTTTT	CASSPGQYTGELFF
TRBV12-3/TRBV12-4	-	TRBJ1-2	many	TGTGCCAGCTCAAGGGGCCAGGGGTTCTATGGCTACACCTTC	CASSRGQGFYGYTF
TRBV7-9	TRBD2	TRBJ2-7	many	TGTGCCAGCAGTCTCCCCAATAGCGGGCCCTCCTACGAGCAGTACTTC	CASSLPNSGPSYEQYF
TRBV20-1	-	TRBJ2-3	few	TGCAGTGCTAGGAAGGATAGAGATACGCAGTATTTT	CSARKDRDTQYF
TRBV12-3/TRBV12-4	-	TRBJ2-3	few	TGTGCCAGCAGTTTAGCTAGCGGACCCACAGATACGCAGTATTTT	CASSLASGPTDTQYF
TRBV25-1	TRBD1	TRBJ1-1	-	TGTGCCAGCACCTCCCCCGGACAGGGAGGGACTGAAGCTTTCTTT	CASTSPGQGGTEAFF
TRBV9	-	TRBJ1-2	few	TGTGCCAGCAGCGTGAGGGCCAATGAAGGCGGTGGCTACACCTTC	CASSVRANEGGGYTF